The 3 T cell receptor beta chains below come from one sample, sequenced in a study of T cell repertoires in cytomegalovirus infection (dated by TCRdb to between 2018 and 2021). These receptors are not linked to any known antigen. This specimen's treatment or condition label, per the study, means: in vitro stimulation with specific CMV peptide epitopes to enrich CMV-specific T cells. The sequencer was an Illumina HiSeq 1500. TCRdb reprocessed the public reads (quality trimming at Q25 with fastp, clone calling with MiXCR) and kept in-frame beta chains. Every entry covers one CDR3 protein and lists the most common genes and DNA from its rows. A total of roughly 700,000 distinct CDR3 sequences appear in this sample, 33% of them only once. The ten biggest clones cover 15% to 20% of the sample. Material: cultured PBMCs, obtained from culture after CMV antigen stimulation. The receptors come from a human donor in good health (CMV status not recorded). Some clones in this sample may be carry-over from other donors' samples.

The rearrangement links TRBV2 to TRBJ2-7; TRBD2 is a possible D gene (5 bases). With 2 bases removed from V and 2 bases from J, the gap between germline ends came to 10 bases. The CDR3 totals 14 residues. Germline CDR1 SNHLY, CDR2 FYNNEI. CDR3: CASSELRGPYEQYF. In nucleotides, the CDR3 is TGTGCCAGCAGTGAACTCCGGGGTCCCTACGAGCAGTACTTC.

The V and J genes are TRBV20-1 and TRBJ2-1, with a weak D call TRBD2 (5 bases). V dropped 3 bases and J dropped 4 bases, with 13 bases sitting between them. The CDR3 loop spans 14 amino acids. CDR1 is DFQATT and CDR2 is SNEGSKA in the germline V gene (reference sequence). DNA of the CDR3: TGCAGTGCTAGCCGGTCCCTAGCTTACAATGAGCAGTTCTTC. Encoded protein: CSASRSLAYNEQFF.

The V gene is TRBV12-3 or TRBV12-4, the J gene TRBJ2-1; 7 bases line up with TRBD2. This CDR3 is 15 amino acids long. With 6 bases clipped from V and 0 bases from J, the junction kept 5 bases outside the gene matches. This CDR3 reads CASRPSGVSYNEQFF. In DNA, the CDR3 is TGTGCCAGCAGACCCAGCGGGGTCTCCTACAATGAGCAGTTCTTC.